Sequencing of this TCR beta chain was carried out in a study of CD8+CD57+ T cells in acquired aplastic anemia listed by TCRdb under 2018. Regarding the complete study: On average, sorted CD4+ and CD8+ cells yielded around 3.5 ug of extracted DNA, with a range of roughly 0.18 to 30 ug. Mean read counts for healthy donor samples were some 10 million for CD4+ cells and around 11 million for CD8+ cells. Results the study describes overall, beyond this receptor: Fewer than 30 CD8+ CDR3 sequences were found in both patients and controls but appeared to be highly expressed in patients and within the immunodominant clones of the patients. CD8+ Simpson's diversity did not differ significantly between patients and healthy controls (P=0.060).

In this study, sorted CD4+ and CD8+ T cells from the blood of healthy subjects and of severe aplastic anemia patients had their TCR repertoires deep-sequenced. Ficoll-Paque density gradient centrifugation was used to isolate peripheral blood mononuclear cells. Before DNA extraction, CD4+ and CD8+ T cells were sorted by FACS or by magnetic beads. Per the germline V gene, SQVTM is the CDR1 and ANQGSEA is the CDR2. Trimming removed 0 bases from V and 8 bases from J; the gene matches leave 6 bases unexplained. The CDR3 contains 13 residues, cysteine and phenylalanine counted. Only CDR3 DNA remains: 39 bases, in frame from the first base. Turning to this clonotype: Its binding antigen is unknown. No qualities accompany the bases; no much larger clone lies one base away.

Profiling of TCR beta VDJ combinations and CDR3 sequences used genomic DNA as the template. TCR repertoire sequencing was run on an Illumina HiSeq 2000. On the authors' methods: TRBV/TRBJ rearrangement plots, CDR3 size and DJ length profiles, and Simpson's diversity index were used to assess repertoires. Whichever DNA sequence was most abundant in the deep sequencing data was defined as the immunodominant clone. CDR3 amino acid sequences were checked for sharing between subjects and were compared against published repertoires and the VDJdb database. In TCRdb, the public reads were trimmed at Q25 with fastp and aligned with MiXCR, with productive beta chains retained. One record per CDR3 amino acid sequence lists the most common genes and DNA. For this entry, the V and J calls and clone size follow TCRdb and not the study's own pipeline. The table for this sample lists 200,000 to 250,000 distinct CDR3 sequences; 30% to 40% of them were counted only once. The ten top clones hold roughly 1.1% of the sample.

The sequence was collected from a human donor in good health, serving as a control. The sequencing sample was made of sorted CD4+, CD8+, or CD8+CD57+ T cells (not recorded which) from PBMCs. The sequence joins TRBV29-1 to TRBJ1-2; the central 7 bases match TRBD1. The CDR3 is CSVEDRGGGGYTF. The DNA sequence reads TGCAGCGTTGAAGATAGAGGAGGGGGCGGCTACACCTTC.